The 23 T cell receptor beta chains in this list originate from one sample, sequenced in a study of cytomegalovirus exposure and HLA in healthy donors (dated by TCRdb to about 2017). Libraries were prepared through the immunoSEQ multiplex PCR assay. The multiplex PCR relied on a mix of 60 forward primers for TCR Vbeta segments and 13 reverse primers for TCR Jbeta segments. The source is immuneACCESS, and TCRdb retained only in-frame sequences with V and J called. Part of the clones is not carried over; for the studies checked, unresolved V genes explain less than half of this, and the remainder is unexplained. The sample data list about 140,000 clones, and around 68% of these were observed just once. The top ten clones comprise 8% to 13% of the sample. The sequencing input was PBMCs. The receptors derive from a man aged 25 to 45 in good health and CMV-seropositive.

This clone turned up a few times. This chain joins TRBV4-2 and TRBJ2-5, with D perhaps TRBD1 (6 bases). Germline V lookup: CDR1 LGHNA, CDR2 YNFKEQ. V lost 6 bases, J lost 4 bases, and 30 bases lay in between. This CDR3 has 19 amino acids. The CDR3 DNA follows: TGTGCCAGCAGTCCCAGGGGAACGGGCAGCGACGGTTCAATAGAGACCCAGTACTTC. Its protein product is CASSPRGTGSDGSIETQYF.

A single count supports this clone. The chain joins TRBV28 to TRBJ2-2, with 7 bases aligning to TRBD1. V dropped 6 bases and J dropped 9; count of bases not matched to a gene: 7. CDR1 is MDHEN and CDR2 is SYDVKM in the germline V gene. The length of the CDR3 is 13 residues. In DNA form, the CDR3 reads TGTGCCAGCAGCTTGACAGGGAACAGGGAGCTGTTTTTT. It is translated as CASSLTGNRELFF.

The chain links TRBV7-6 to TRBJ1-5; 8 bases agree with TRBD1. The CDR3 extends over 14 amino acids. V shed 4 bases and J 5 bases; nucleotides not matched to a gene: 4. From germline, CDR1 is SGHVS and CDR2 FNYEAQ. The CDR3 DNA follows: TGTGCCAGCAGCTCAGGACAGGGTCATCAGCCCCAGCATTTT. This gives the protein CASSSGQGHQPQHF.

The rearrangement uses TRBV30 and TRBJ1-5, with a weak D call TRBD1 (5 bases). V lost 1 base, J lost 3 bases, and 10 bases lay in between. From germline, CDR1 is GTSNPN and CDR2 SVGIG (reference sequence). The CDR3 has 14 amino acids. The CDR3 DNA reads TGTGCCTGGAGTGGACAGCTGAACAATCAGCCCCAGCATTTT. It translates to CAWSGQLNNQPQHF.

The chain carries TRBV10-2 and TRBJ2-5, with 7 bases that match TRBD1. The trim removed 7 bases at V and 5 bases at J, leaving 19 bases unmatched. The length of the CDR3 is 17 residues. The germline gives CDR1 WSHSY, CDR2 SAAADI. CDR3: CASTLAMRQGRRETQYF. CDR3 bases: TGCGCCAGCACCCTTGCTATGAGACAGGGACGCAGGGAGACCCAGTACTTC.

The rearrangement joins TRBV7-2 to TRBJ1-1; the match to TRBD1 covers 10 bases. V dropped 5 bases and J dropped 4; count of bases not matched to a gene: 7. This CDR3 has 15 amino acids. CDR1 is SGHTA and CDR2 is FQGNSA in the germline V gene. This CDR3 reads CASSPRTGGSTEAFF. CDR3 sequence (DNA): TGTGCCAGCAGCCCCCGGACAGGGGGTAGCACTGAAGCTTTCTTT.

The chain has TRBV18 and TRBJ1-3, with 8 bases matching TRBD1. Trimming removed 6 bases from V and 8 bases from J; junction bases left unmatched: 15. The CDR3 is 16 amino acids. CDR1 KGHSH and CDR2 LQKENI come from the germline V gene. The CDR3 DNA sequence: TGTGCCAGCTCCCCCTCTCGTACAGGGGGGAGAGACACCATATATTTT. It specifies CASSPSRTGGRDTIYF. The complete variable domain, with remaining parts taken from reference TRBV18 and TRBJ1-3, reads NAGVMQNPRHLVRRRGQEARLRCSPMKGHSHVYWYRQLPEEGLKFMVYLQKENIIDESGMPKERFSAEFPKEGPSILRIQQVVRGDSAAYFCASSPSRTGGRDTIYFGEGSWLTVV.

The chain links TRBV5-1 to TRBJ2-7; D gene ambiguous. The V end was cut by 4 bases, the J end by 0 bases, with 14 bases between. This CDR3 contains 15 residues. Germline V CDR1 and CDR2: SGHRS, YFSETQ. The CDR3 is CASSTDSPHSYEQYF. The CDR3 nucleotides are TGCGCCAGCAGCACAGATTCCCCCCACTCCTACGAGCAGTACTTC.

The chain couples TRBV9 to TRBJ2-3; 9 positions agree with TRBD2. This CDR3 is built from 15 residues. Germline V gene data show CDR1 as SGDLS and CDR2 as YYNGEE. The V segment lost 3 bases and the J segment 6 bases; nucleotides outside the gene matches: 8. The CDR3 is CASSGPTSGPDTQYF. The DNA for the CDR3 is TGTGCCAGCAGCGGTCCGACTAGCGGCCCCGATACGCAGTATTTT.

The V and J genes are TRBV2 and TRBJ1-6, with unresolved D. V was shortened by 4 bases and J by 6 bases, with 13 bases between the two germline ends. CDR3 length: 15 amino acids. The germline V gene encodes CDR1 SNHLY and CDR2 FYNNEI. The DNA of the CDR3 is TGTGCCAGCAGTGTATCTACAGAGACTAATTCACCCCTCCACTTT. Its translation is CASSVSTETNSPLHF.

V is TRBV30 and J is TRBJ2-7, with D perhaps TRBD1 (5 bases). The CDR3 has 15 amino acids. Germline CDR1 GTSNPN, CDR2 SVGIG (reference sequence). Trimming removed 0 bases at V and 0 bases at J, with 12 bases between. This CDR3 is CAWSVYRFYSYEQYF. CDR3 nucleotides: TGTGCCTGGAGTGTATACAGGTTTTACTCCTACGAGCAGTACTTC.

The chain uses TRBV6-1 and TRBJ2-1; D not resolved. Trimming left V 3 bases short and J 12 bases short, with 12 bases between. This CDR3 is built from 12 residues. Germline CDR1 is MNHNS and CDR2 is SASEGT. The DNA for the CDR3 is TGTGCCAGCAGTGACCTCGTCCGGGTGCAGTTCTTC. This sequence encodes CASSDLVRVQFF.

This clone occurred once. This rearrangement joins TRBV27 to TRBJ1-1, with TRBD1 identical over 7 bases. The germline CDR1 and CDR2 sequences are MNHEY and SMNVEV (reference sequence). This CDR3 spans 15 amino acids. The V segment lost 6 bases and the J segment 4 bases; nucleotides outside the gene matches: 11. The CDR3: CASRAGTDASTEAFF. DNA of the CDR3: TGTGCCAGCAGAGCCGGGACAGATGCCTCCACTGAAGCTTTCTTT.

The rearrangement uses TRBV18 and TRBJ2-6, with a tentative D call TRBD1 (5 bases). Trimming removed 6 bases at V and 2 bases at J, with 17 bases between. Per germline, CDR1 KGHSH and CDR2 LQKENI. This CDR3 comprises 17 residues. The CDR3 spells CASSPDRGSPGANVLTF. The CDR3 DNA is TGTGCCAGCTCCCCTGATAGGGGTTCTCCTGGGGCCAACGTCCTGACTTTC.

J is TRBJ2-5 and V is TRBV10-2; D possibly corresponds to TRBD2 (6 bases). Trimming removed 1 base at V and 5 bases at J, with 8 bases between. The length of the CDR3 is 13 residues. Per the germline V gene, CDR1 is WSHSY and CDR2 is SAAADI. The CDR3 sequence: CASSEWREETQYF. The CDR3 DNA is TGCGCCAGCAGTGAGTGGAGGGAGGAGACCCAGTACTTC.

This chain links TRBV6-5 with TRBJ1-1; D gene uncertain. Germline V lookup: CDR1 MNHEY, CDR2 SVGAGI. V lost 7 bases and J lost 4, with 19 bases in between. CDR3 length: 15 residues. The CDR3 protein is CASTPNNAGGTEAFF. CDR3 sequence (DNA): TGTGCCAGCACCCCCAACAACGCGGGAGGCACTGAAGCTTTCTTT.

As DNA, the CDR3 is TGTGCCAGCAGCCCCCCGGGACAGGGGTACGAGCAGTACTTC. Translated, it gives CASSPPGQGYEQYF. The rearrangement links TRBV7-8 to TRBJ2-7; 10 bases are shared with TRBD1. The trim removed 5 bases at V and 4 bases at J, leaving 5 bases unmatched. This CDR3 region has 14 residues. CDR1 and CDR2 (germline): SGHVS, FQNEAQ.

This clone has just a few counts. The chain joins TRBV7-9 to TRBJ2-2; 13 bases are shared with TRBD2. From germline, CDR1 is SEHNR and CDR2 FQNEAQ (reference sequence). This CDR3 is built from 19 residues. With V trimmed by 5 bases and J by 5 bases, 14 bases remained unmatched. The CDR3 region is CASSPFWTSGSSATGELFF. In nucleotides, the CDR3 is TGTGCCAGCAGCCCATTTTGGACTAGCGGGAGTTCGGCAACCGGGGAGCTGTTTTTT.

The chain couples TRBV6-5 to TRBJ2-1; TRBD2 matches 8 bases. The junction had 9 bases not matched to a gene; V was cut back by 4 bases and J by 7 bases. Germline V gene sequence: CDR1 MNHEY, CDR2 SVGAGI. The CDR3 has 15 amino acids. This chain's CDR3 is CASSLESGSRNEQFF. The CDR3 coding sequence is TGTGCCAGCAGTTTAGAAAGCGGGAGTCGTAATGAGCAGTTCTTC.

The chain links TRBV5-1 to TRBJ2-1, with 12 nucleotides matching TRBD1. The germline gives CDR1 SGHRS, CDR2 YFSETQ. The V gene end was trimmed by 4 bases and the J gene end by 15 bases; junction bases not matched to a gene: 14. This CDR3 comprises 15 residues. The CDR3: CASSPSPGTGGMGFF. In nucleotides, the CDR3 is TGCGCCAGCAGCCCGAGTCCCGGGACAGGGGGCATGGGGTTCTTC.

Regarding this clone: The junction departs from the called germline gene at one end, perhaps through a read error. V and J are TRBV6-1 and TRBJ1-2; TRBD1 agrees at 9 bases. There are 15 residues in the CDR3. The germline CDR1 and CDR2 sequences are MNHNS and SASEGT. The CDR3 DNA sequence: TGTGCCAGCAGTCCCGAGACAGGGGGGGTTTATGGCTACCCCTTC. It specifies CASSPETGGVYGYPF.

J is TRBJ2-3 and V is TRBV11-3; 11 positions agree with TRBD2. V lost 5 bases and J lost 2; bases outside the gene matches: 6. The CDR3 extends over 16 amino acids. Germline loops: CDR1 SGHNT, CDR2 YENEEA. The CDR3 sequence: CASSKLAGDFTDTQYF. CDR3 sequence (DNA): TGTGCCAGCAGCAAACTAGCGGGAGACTTCACAGATACGCAGTATTTT.

This clone has a handful of counts. This sequence joins TRBV19 and TRBJ1-2, with 8 bases matching TRBD1. Per germline, CDR1 LNHDA and CDR2 SQIVND (reference sequence). The CDR3 extends over 14 amino acids. V trimming: 4 bases; J trimming: 7 bases; junction bases outside the gene matches: 8. CDR3 loop: CASSTYGTGIGYTF. CDR3 nucleotides: TGTGCCAGTAGTACGTACGGGACAGGAATTGGCTACACCTTC.